The present T cell receptor beta chain was sequenced within a study of shared clonotypes between healthy human individuals. General study results and limits: Owing to a small donor count, the genetic and exposure-history diversity represented was limited. Generally, estimated richness proved larger in naive subsets than it did in memory subsets.

With respect to this clone: Its antigen remains unknown.

The ends were cut back, 0 bases at V and 1 base at J, with 10 bases in the middle. The CDR3 runs to 15 residues. Germline loops: CDR1 SGHAT, CDR2 FQNNGV. The data were produced by immunoSEQ multiplex PCR, yet TCRdb's version contains in-frame clones alone and is incomplete. The sample comprises under 2.5 million clones, roughly 92% of which are singletons, and around 0.4% rests with the top ten. This sequence was found in a man aged 18 to 30 in good health. Some clones in this sample may be carry-over from other donors' samples. Input material: naive CD4+ T cells from PBMCs. The subset was: CD45RA+ positively selected. The chain uses TRBV11-2 and TRBJ2-7, with D perhaps assigned TRBD1 or TRBD2 (6 bases each). The CDR3 is CASSLDKGGSYEQYF. CDR3 DNA: TGTGCCAGCAGCTTAGATAAGGGGGGATCCTACGAGCAGTACTTC. The full variable domain, its missing parts supplied by reference TRBV11-2 and TRBJ2-7, is EAGVAQSPRYKIIEKRQSVAFWCNPISGHATLYWYQQILGQGPKLLIQFQNNGVVDDSQLPKDRFSAERLKGVDSTLKIQPAKLEDSAVYLCASSLDKGGSYEQYFGPGTRLTVT.